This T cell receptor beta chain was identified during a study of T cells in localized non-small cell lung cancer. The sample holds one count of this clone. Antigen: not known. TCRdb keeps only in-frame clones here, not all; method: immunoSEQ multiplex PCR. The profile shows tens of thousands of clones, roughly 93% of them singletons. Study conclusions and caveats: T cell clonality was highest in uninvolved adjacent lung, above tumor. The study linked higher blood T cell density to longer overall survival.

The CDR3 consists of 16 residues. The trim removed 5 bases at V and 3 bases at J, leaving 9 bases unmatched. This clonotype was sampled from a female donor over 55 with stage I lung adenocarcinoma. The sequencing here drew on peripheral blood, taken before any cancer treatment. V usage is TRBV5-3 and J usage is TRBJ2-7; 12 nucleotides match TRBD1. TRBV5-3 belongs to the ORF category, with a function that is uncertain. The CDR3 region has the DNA TGTGCCAGAAGAGAAGCCGGGACAGGGGGCTTCTACGAGCAGTACGTC. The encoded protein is CARREAGTGGFYEQYV.